This entry lists 20 T cell receptor beta chains sequenced from one sample in a study of blood T cell repertoires in COVID-19. TCRdb keeps only in-frame clones here, not all; method: immunoSEQ multiplex PCR. The sample records around 120,000 clones, 80% being singletons. The sequencing input was peripheral blood. The receptors were sampled from an older man with acute or convalescent COVID-19.

The chain uses TRBV7-9 and TRBJ2-1; 8 nucleotides align to TRBD2. The V segment lost 3 bases and the J segment 3 bases; nucleotides outside the gene matches: 13. The CDR3 runs to 18 residues. CDR1 and CDR2 from the germline V gene are SEHNR and FQNEAQ (reference sequence). The DNA for the CDR3 is TGTGCCAGCAGCTTCCCGCTATCTAGCGGGCCTAACTACAATGAGCAGTTCTTC. It translates to CASSFPLSSGPNYNEQFF.

The V and J genes are TRBV19 and TRBJ2-3, with 8 bases aligning to TRBD2. CDR3 length: 18 amino acids. Per the germline V gene, CDR1 is LNHDA and CDR2 is SQIVND (reference sequence). The V and J ends lost 3 bases and 0 bases, in that order; junction bases with no gene match: 11. The CDR3 loop is CASSIQPGLVPSTDTQYF. CDR3 in DNA: TGTGCCAGTAGTATTCAGCCGGGACTAGTGCCTAGCACAGATACGCAGTATTTT.

This chain joins TRBV5-5 and TRBJ1-3, with a weak D call TRBD1 (5 bases). This CDR3 is 14 amino acids long. Germline values: CDR1 SGHKS, CDR2 YYEKEE (reference sequence). Trimming cost V 4 bases and J 3 bases, with 11 bases left between them. CDR3 region: CASSLQGSGNTIYF. CDR3 DNA sequence: TGTGCCAGCAGCCTCCAGGGAAGTGGAAACACCATATATTTT.

This chain links TRBV5-1 with TRBJ2-7; TRBD2 matches 10 bases. Germline values: CDR1 SGHRS, CDR2 YFSETQ. The CDR3 sequence is 16 residues long. With V trimmed by 4 bases and J by 0 bases, 7 bases remained unmatched. As DNA, the CDR3 is TGCGCCAGCAGCCCACGCAGCGGGGGGGGCTCCTACGAGCAGTACTTC. Its translation is CASSPRSGGGSYEQYF. Based on the CDR3 plus reference TRBV5-1 and TRBJ2-7, the full variable domain is KAGVTQTPRYLIKTRGQQVTLSCSPISGHRSVSWYQQTPGQGLQFLFEYFSETQRNKGNFPGRFSGRQFSNSRSEMNVSTLELGDSALYLCASSPRSGGGSYEQYFGPGTRLTVT.

The J gene is TRBJ2-2, the V gene TRBV29-1; 7 bases map to TRBD1. The germline V gene has CDR1 SQVTM and CDR2 ANQGSEA. V was pared by 7 bases and J by 0 bases, with 5 bases of the junction left unmatched. The CDR3 is made up of 14 amino acids. This CDR3 is CSAGTAANTGELFF. CDR3 nucleotide sequence: TGCAGCGCTGGGACAGCCGCGAACACCGGGGAGCTGTTTTTT.

V gene TRBV7-8 combines with J gene TRBJ2-1; 13 nucleotides align to TRBD2. Unmatched junction bases numbered 7, after V lost 1 base and J lost 1 base. CDR3 size: 19 residues. The germline V gene has CDR1 SGHVS and CDR2 FQNEAQ. The chain's CDR3 is CASSLVGTSGVGSYNEQFF. As DNA, the CDR3 is TGTGCCAGCAGCTTAGTGGGGACTAGCGGGGTGGGGTCCTACAATGAGCAGTTCTTC.

V is TRBV11-3 and J is TRBJ2-1, with a tentative D call TRBD2 (5 bases). The V end was cut by 2 bases, the J end by 0 bases, with 11 bases between. Germline V lookup: CDR1 SGHNT, CDR2 YENEEA. The CDR3 runs to 16 residues. The CDR3 loop reads CASSLTTGSSYNEQFF. CDR3 nucleotide sequence: TGTGCCAGCAGCTTAACGACGGGAAGCTCCTACAATGAGCAGTTCTTC.

This rearrangement joins TRBV12-3 or TRBV12-4 to TRBJ2-7, with a tentative D call TRBD2 (6 bases). The germline V and J ends were trimmed by 7 bases and 6 bases, with 16 bases remaining between them. There are 13 residues in the CDR3. CDR3 region: CASTLGGYGEQYF. Written as DNA, the CDR3 is TGTGCCAGCACCCTCGGGGGTTACGGCGAGCAGTACTTC.

The V gene is TRBV27, the J gene TRBJ1-2; no clear D gene. CDR3 length: 13 amino acids. V was cut by 2 bases and J by 8 bases, with 12 bases left in between. Per the germline V gene, CDR1 is MNHEY and CDR2 is SMNVEV (reference sequence). CDR3 protein: CASSLRAGGGYTF. As DNA, the CDR3 is TGTGCCAGCAGTTTAAGGGCGGGCGGGGGCTACACCTTC.

The rearrangement uses TRBV19 and TRBJ1-3; D is unresolved. Trimming took 8 bases from V and 3 from J, leaving 8 bases between them. The CDR3 contains 12 residues. CDR1 and CDR2 (germline): LNHDA, SQIVND (reference sequence). The CDR3 region is CASGRIGNTIYF. CDR3 coding DNA: TGTGCCAGTGGGAGGATTGGAAACACCATATATTTT. The full variable domain, completed using reference TRBV19 and TRBJ1-3, is DGGITQSPKYLFRKEGQNVTLSCEQNLNHDAMYWYRQDPGQGLRLIYYSQIVNDFQKGDIAEGYSVSREKKESFPLTVTSAQKNPTAFYLCASGRIGNTIYFGEGSWLTVV.

This clone was picked up a small number of times. The gene calls are TRBV5-6 and TRBJ1-1; 7 nucleotides agree with TRBD1. CDR1 and CDR2 from the germline V gene are SGHDT and YYEEEE. The CDR3 is made up of 15 amino acids. V was pared by 2 bases and J by 2 bases, with 6 bases of the junction left unmatched. CDR3 DNA: TGTGCCAGCAGCTTCAAGGACAGGATTAACACTGAAGCTTTCTTT. It is translated as CASSFKDRINTEAFF.

This chain uses TRBV6-1 with TRBJ2-7; D is ambiguous. V lost 2 bases to trimming and J lost 3 bases, with 5 bases between them. Germline CDR1 MNHNS, CDR2 SASEGT. This CDR3 is built from 12 residues. CDR3 protein: CASSEQIYEQYF. CDR3 nucleotides: TGTGCCAGCAGTGAACAGATCTACGAGCAGTACTTC.

This clone was counted a few times. This sequence joins TRBV5-1 and TRBJ2-3; 8 bases fit TRBD1. This CDR3 comprises 15 residues. With V trimmed by 0 bases and J by 6 bases, 6 bases remained unmatched. Germline CDR1 reads SGHRS; CDR2 reads YFSETQ. The CDR3 DNA is TGCGCCAGCAGCTTGGCCGCAGGGGGCTCGGATACGCAGTATTTT. Protein product: CASSLAAGGSDTQYF.

V is TRBV5-8 and J is TRBJ2-1; D is uncertain. CDR1 is SGHTS, CDR2 YDEGEE, per germline. The CDR3 runs 15 residues. With 2 bases removed from V and 0 bases from J, the gap between germline ends came to 9 bases. This CDR3 is CASSLTQSSYNEQFF. The CDR3 DNA reads TGTGCCAGCAGCTTAACACAGAGCTCCTACAATGAGCAGTTCTTC.

This clone has a handful of counts. The chain uses TRBV5-1 and TRBJ2-7; D is perhaps TRBD1 (6 bases). V lost 4 bases, J lost 7 bases, and 15 bases lay in between. Germline-derived CDR1 and CDR2 are SGHRS and YFSETQ. CDR3 size: 13 residues. The CDR3 protein is CASSLGTISEQYF. The CDR3 DNA reads TGCGCCAGCAGCCTCGGGACAATTTCGGAGCAGTACTTC.

This chain connects TRBV21-1 to TRBJ1-2; the table calls TRBD1, which could not be checked here. TRBV21-1 is flagged as a pseudogene. This CDR3 comprises 18 residues. CDR3 nucleotide sequence: TGTGCCAGCAGCAAAGATATTGTTAGGACAGGAGTCTTCTATGGCTACACCTTC. This encodes CASSKDIVRTGVFYGYTF.

The J gene is TRBJ2-7, the V gene TRBV20-1, with TRBD1 as a possible D gene (5 bases). This CDR3 region has 12 residues. Looked up from germline, CDR1 is DFQATT and CDR2 is SNEGSKA (reference sequence). V was pared by 3 bases and J by 7 bases, with 13 bases between. The CDR3 DNA follows: TGCAGTGCTAGTTCAGGGTGGGGAGAGCAGTACTTC. Translated, it gives CSASSGWGEQYF.

This chain uses TRBV27 with TRBJ1-1; D gene unclear. CDR3 length: 14 amino acids. With 2 bases removed from V and 1 base from J, the gap between germline ends came to 8 bases. Germline CDR1 is MNHEY and CDR2 is SMNVEV (reference sequence). DNA of the CDR3: TGTGCCAGCAGTTTAGATACCAGGAACACTGAAGCTTTCTTT. Its protein product is CASSLDTRNTEAFF.

This clone has only a few counts. The rearrangement links TRBV7-8 to TRBJ2-1; 12 bases are a match to TRBD2. CDR1 is SGHVS, CDR2 FQNEAQ, per germline. The J segment lost 13 bases and the V segment lost 6 bases, leaving 10 bases of the junction unmatched. The CDR3 has 14 residues. The CDR3 reads CASSLLAGGFVQFF. CDR3 nucleotides: TGTGCCAGCAGTCTACTAGCGGGGGGCTTCGTCCAGTTCTTC.

The CDR3 DNA follows: TGTGCCAGCAGCCTTCAGGGGGTGGCCGGGGAGCTGTTTTTT. Its translation: CASSLQGVAGELFF. This chain uses TRBV2 with TRBJ2-2; 7 nucleotides agree with TRBD1. The CDR3 is made up of 14 amino acids. Germline V gives CDR1 SNHLY, CDR2 FYNNEI. V lost 6 bases to trimming and J lost 6 bases; unmatched junction nucleotides: 7.